What follows is one T cell receptor beta chain and its context. TCR beta cDNA was made by 5'RACE template switching with UMIs. Using the 5' RACE reads, TCRdb records one entry per CDR3 protein without DNA. This repertoire includes hundreds of thousands of distinct CDR3 sequences. Germline CDR1 and CDR2: SQVTM and ANQGSEA. The CDR3 contains 13 residues. The sample comes from a study of T cells expressing NK-cell markers. Sequenced material: blood T cells: a sorted CD56 or NKG2C T cell subset, CD4+ or CD8+ T cells, or bulk PBMC T cells (not recorded which). This clonotype was sampled from a woman between 18 and 70 years old in good health. The gene calls are TRBV29-1 and TRBJ2-5; no DNA is available, so the TRBD2 call from TCRdb remains unchecked. Here the CDR3 reads CSVARPPEETQYF.